This TCR beta chain was sequenced in a study of blood T cell repertoires in COVID-19. Background on the study: Samples representing acute and convalescent COVID-19 were sourced from the United States, Italy and Spain. In each case, the material was cDNA or gDNA derived from T cells, B-cell-depleted T cells, or PBMCs.

CDR3 length: 16 residues. Germline V gene lookup returns CDR1 MNHEY and CDR2 SMNVEV (reference sequence). V trimming: 4 bases; J trimming: 1 base; junction bases outside the gene matches: 7. Authors' data handling: For nucleated cells, counts were estimated from reference gene primer amplification. Profiled with immunoSEQ multiplex PCR; TCRdb holds only in-frame clones, not every one. V and J calls and clone size come straight from that table; D and trimming were deduced from the DNA. The data show approximately 120,000 clones, around 63% seen once. Input material: peripheral blood. The receptor comes from a woman in her 70s with acute or convalescent COVID-19. The rearrangement joins TRBV27 to TRBJ1-1; 9 positions agree with TRBD1. CDR3 loop: CASSSPGQGSNTEAFF. In nucleotides, the CDR3 is TGTGCCAGCAGTTCGCCGGGACAGGGCTCGAACACTGAAGCTTTCTTT.